These T cell receptor beta chains were read from a single sample in a study of radiotherapy plus CTLA-4 blockade in lung cancer. The method was immunoSEQ multiplex PCR; TCRdb's version includes in-frame clones alone and lacks a portion of them. The sample lists 120,000 or so clones; around 89% were seen once. This specimen was peripheral blood, taken from a patient treated with radiotherapy plus ipilimumab. These receptors were collected from a human donor with non-small cell lung cancer that progressed on radiotherapy plus ipilimumab. CDR3s include the opening cysteine and the closing phenylalanine or tryptophan. Fields, in order: V gene, D gene, J gene, clone size, CDR3 protein, CDR3 DNA. A D gene is named only where the DNA matches it firmly. Size tells how often a clone was seen (once, few, many) or the class of an expanded clone, and some rows leave it out.

TRBV4-1	NA	TRBJ1-4	NA	CASSQGQSSNEKLFF	TGCGCCAGCAGCCAAGGACAGAGTTCTAATGAAAAACTGTTTTTT
TRBV6-5	NA	TRBJ1-1	NA	CASSSTRLNTEAFF	TGTGCCAGCAGTAGTACTCGACTGAACACTGAAGCTTTCTTT
TRBV2	TRBD2	TRBJ2-7	NA	CASSLLAGYEQYF	TGTGCCAGCAGTCTTTTAGCGGGCTACGAGCAGTACTTC
TRBV5-1	TRBD2	TRBJ2-7	NA	CASSLFAAGGGLAGAASLYEQYF	TGCGCCAGCAGCTTGTTCGCGGCGGGGGGGGGACTAGCGGGAGCCGCATCCCTCTACGAGCAGTACTTC
TRBV6-1	NA	TRBJ2-3	NA	CASSEGYVGTDTQYF	TGTGCCAGCAGTGAAGGGTACGTAGGGACAGATACGCAGTATTTT
TRBV29-1	NA	TRBJ1-1	NA	CSVRRSNTEAFF	TGCAGCGTCAGAAGGTCGAACACTGAAGCTTTCTTT
TRBV30	NA	TRBJ1-1	NA	CAWKIPGNTEAFF	TGTGCCTGGAAGATCCCAGGTAACACTGAAGCTTTCTTT
TRBV10-1	NA	TRBJ2-3	NA	CASSSRGHTDTQYF	TGCGCCAGCTCGAGTCGGGGGCACACAGATACGCAGTATTTT
TRBV25-1	NA	TRBJ2-5	once	CASTRNGGETQYF	TGTGCCAGCACCAGAAACGGGGGAGAGACCCAGTACTTC
TRBV5-1	NA	TRBJ2-5	NA	CASSLLGGYQETQYF	TGCGCCAGCAGCTTGTTAGGCGGGTACCAAGAGACCCAGTACTTC
TRBV6-6	NA	TRBJ1-2	few	CASSFDRGYGYTF	TGTGCCAGCAGCTTCGATCGAGGCTATGGCTACACCTTC
TRBV12-5	NA	TRBJ2-6	NA	CASGPGRHSGANVLTF	TGTGCTAGTGGTCCGGGGAGACACTCTGGGGCCAACGTCCTGACTTTC
TRBV19	NA	TRBJ2-7	NA	CASSVAVSSYEQYF	TGTGCCAGTAGTGTGGCAGTTAGCTCCTACGAGCAGTACTTC
TRBV30	NA	TRBJ1-2	NA	CAWSVLVPGVGGYTF	TGTGCCTGGAGTGTACTAGTCCCAGGGGTTGGCGGCTACACCTTC
TRBV13	TRBD2	TRBJ2-7	NA	CASRKIAGAPLYEQYF	TGTGCCAGCAGAAAGATAGCGGGGGCCCCCCTCTACGAGCAGTACTTC
TRBV7-3	NA	TRBJ1-5	NA	CASSSLSGSQPQHF	TGTGCCAGCAGCTCGTTGTCAGGGTCTCAGCCCCAGCATTTT
TRBV27	NA	TRBJ1-1	NA	CASCPLGKNTEAFF	TGTGCCAGCTGCCCCCTGGGGAAGAACACTGAAGCTTTCTTT
TRBV7-8	NA	TRBJ1-5	NA	CASTPSRYSNQPQHF	TGTGCCAGCACCCCGAGTAGGTATAGCAATCAGCCCCAGCATTTT
TRBV29-1	NA	TRBJ2-5	NA	CSVEGGDQETQYF	TGCAGCGTTGAAGGGGGGGACCAAGAGACCCAGTACTTC
TRBV6-5	TRBD1	TRBJ1-1	NA	CASRETGARLTEAFF	TGTGCCAGCAGAGAGACAGGGGCCCGGTTGACTGAAGCTTTCTTT
TRBV6-5	NA	TRBJ2-1	NA	CASRAGGGSYNEQFF	TGTGCCAGCCGGGCGGGTGGGGGCTCCTACAATGAGCAGTTCTTC
TRBV20-1	NA	TRBJ2-1	NA	CSASTGGRQFF	TGCAGTGCTAGTACTGGGGGTCGGCAGTTCTTC
TRBV12-5	NA	TRBJ2-1	NA	CASGSQGIGIDEQFF	TGTGCTAGTGGTTCGCAGGGAATAGGTATCGATGAGCAGTTCTTC
TRBV6-1	NA	TRBJ1-2	NA	CASSENVGGYTF	TGTGCCAGCAGTGAAAACGTGGGTGGCTACACCTTC
TRBV6-1	NA	TRBJ2-7	once	CASSMSPSSYEQYF	TGTGCCAGCAGTATGAGCCCGAGCTCCTACGAGCAGTACTTC
TRBV28	TRBD2	TRBJ2-7	NA	CASSTLAGKIYEQYF	TGTGCCAGCAGCACTCTAGCGGGCAAGATTTACGAGCAGTACTTC
TRBV27	NA	TRBJ2-1	few	CASSPLARYEQFF	TGTGCCAGCAGTCCCCTAGCACGGTATGAGCAGTTCTTC
TRBV7-9	TRBD1	TRBJ2-7	NA	CASSLPGQGAGEQYF	TGTGCCAGCAGCCTCCCGGGACAGGGGGCAGGTGAGCAGTACTTC
TRBV28	NA	TRBJ1-5	few	CASSSTKNSNQPQHF	TGTGCCAGCAGTTCCACAAAGAATAGCAATCAGCCCCAGCATTTT
TRBV7-2	NA	TRBJ2-7	NA	CASGTGVYEQYF	TGTGCCAGCGGAACGGGGGTCTACGAGCAGTACTTC
TRBV12-5	TRBD1	TRBJ2-3	NA	CASGSGQVTDTQYF	TGTGCTAGTGGTTCCGGACAGGTCACAGATACGCAGTATTTT
TRBV5-4	NA	TRBJ2-7	NA	CASSSRDLAPYEQYF	TGTGCCAGCAGCTCCCGGGACTTGGCCCCCTACGAGCAGTACTTC
TRBV9	NA	TRBJ2-1	once	CASSTSQGNEQFF	TGTGCCAGCAGCACGTCACAGGGAAATGAGCAGTTCTTC
TRBV29-1	NA	TRBJ2-3	NA	CSVEAGGTDTQYF	TGCAGCGTTGAGGCAGGGGGCACAGATACGCAGTATTTT
TRBV6-1	NA	TRBJ1-2	NA	CASSEGPGTARDNYGYTF	TGTGCCAGCAGTGAAGGCCCTGGGACCGCTCGAGACAACTATGGCTACACCTTC
TRBV9	NA	TRBJ1-1	NA	CASSFGGDPRVSTEAFF	TGTGCCAGCAGCTTCGGGGGGGACCCACGGGTGAGCACTGAAGCTTTCTTT
TRBV2	TRBD1	TRBJ2-7	NA	CASSGDRGLGYEQYF	TGTGCCAGCAGTGGGGACAGGGGGTTAGGATACGAGCAGTACTTC
TRBV30	NA	TRBJ2-1	NA	CAWRWDRADYNEQFF	TGTGCCTGGAGGTGGGACCGAGCGGATTACAATGAGCAGTTCTTC
TRBV10-3	NA	TRBJ2-7	NA	CAISVGRGYEQYF	TGTGCCATCAGTGTCGGCAGGGGCTACGAGCAGTACTTC
TRBV18	NA	TRBJ1-4	few	CASSTVTSRFEKLFF	TGTGCCAGCTCTACGGTGACGTCCCGCTTTGAAAAACTGTTTTTT
TRBV2	NA	TRBJ1-2	NA	CASGDVQGYGYTF	TGTGCCAGCGGAGACGTTCAAGGGTATGGCTACACCTTC
TRBV5-1	NA	TRBJ2-7	NA	CASSLAGGAQQYF	TGCGCCAGCAGCTTAGCTGGAGGGGCCCAGCAGTACTTC